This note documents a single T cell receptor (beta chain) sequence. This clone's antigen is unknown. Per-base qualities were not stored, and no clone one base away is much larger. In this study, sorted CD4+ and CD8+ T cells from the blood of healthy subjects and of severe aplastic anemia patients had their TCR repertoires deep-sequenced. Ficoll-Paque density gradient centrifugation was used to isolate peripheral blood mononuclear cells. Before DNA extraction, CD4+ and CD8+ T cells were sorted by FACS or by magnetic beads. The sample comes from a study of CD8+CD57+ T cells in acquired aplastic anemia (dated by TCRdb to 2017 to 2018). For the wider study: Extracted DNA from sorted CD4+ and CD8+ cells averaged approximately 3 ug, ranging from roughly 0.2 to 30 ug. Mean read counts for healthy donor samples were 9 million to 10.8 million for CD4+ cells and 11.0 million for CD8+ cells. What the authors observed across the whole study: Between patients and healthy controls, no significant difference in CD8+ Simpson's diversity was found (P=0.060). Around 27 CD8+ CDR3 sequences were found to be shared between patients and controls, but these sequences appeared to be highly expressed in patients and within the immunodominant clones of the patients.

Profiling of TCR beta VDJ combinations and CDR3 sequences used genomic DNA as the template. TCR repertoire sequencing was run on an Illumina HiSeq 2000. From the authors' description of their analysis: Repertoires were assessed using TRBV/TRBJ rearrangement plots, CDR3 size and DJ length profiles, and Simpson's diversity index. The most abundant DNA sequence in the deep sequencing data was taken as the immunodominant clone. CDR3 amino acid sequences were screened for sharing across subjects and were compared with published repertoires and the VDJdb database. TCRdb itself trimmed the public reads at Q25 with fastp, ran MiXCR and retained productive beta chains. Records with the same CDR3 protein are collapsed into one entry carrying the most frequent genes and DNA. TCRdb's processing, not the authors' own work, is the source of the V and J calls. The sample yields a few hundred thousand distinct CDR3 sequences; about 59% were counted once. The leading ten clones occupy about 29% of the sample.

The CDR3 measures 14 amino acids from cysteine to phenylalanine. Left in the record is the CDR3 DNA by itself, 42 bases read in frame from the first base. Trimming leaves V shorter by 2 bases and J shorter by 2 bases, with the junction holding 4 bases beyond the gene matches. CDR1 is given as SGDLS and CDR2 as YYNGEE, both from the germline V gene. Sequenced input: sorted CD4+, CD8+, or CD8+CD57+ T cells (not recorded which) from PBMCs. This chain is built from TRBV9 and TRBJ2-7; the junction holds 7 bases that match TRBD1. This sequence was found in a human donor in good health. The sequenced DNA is TGTGCCAGCAGCGTTGGACAGGCCACCTACGAGCAGTACTTC. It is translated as CASSVGQATYEQYF.